The rows below give T cell receptor beta chains drawn from one sample of a study of regulatory T cells in long-lasting Graves disease. Each CDR3 protein gets one entry after TCRdb re-called the multiplex PCR reads with MiXCR. Here the sample spans a few hundred thousand distinct CDR3 sequences, over 15% being singletons. These same data were also listed under a study on T cells in Graves' hyperthyroidism and ophthalmopathy.

The sequenced sample was peripheral blood mononuclear cells (PBMCs), obtained at new diagnosis, from a patient treated with antithyroid drugs. The receptors here all came from a middle-aged man with Graves disease. CDR3s include the opening cysteine and the closing phenylalanine or tryptophan. A D gene is named only where the DNA matches it firmly. Not every row has a clone size; where given, it reads once, few, many or a size class.

size	D	V	J	CDR3	DNA
.	.	TRBV13	TRBJ2-3	CASSSSADTQYF	TGTGCCAGCAGCTCCTCTGCAGATACGCAGTATTTT
many	.	TRBV28	TRBJ1-5	CASTRAGQPQHF	TGTGCCAGCACCAGGGCCGGTCAGCCCCAGCATTTT
.	.	TRBV2	TRBJ2-7	CASSAGQYEQYF	TGTGCCAGCAGTGCGGGCCAGTACGAGCAGTACTTC
many	.	TRBV30	TRBJ2-1	CAWRGDEQFF	TGTGCCTGGAGGGGCGATGAGCAGTTCTTC
many	.	TRBV28	TRBJ2-1	CASSLLARTDEQFF	TGTGCCAGCAGTTTATTGGCCAGGACCGATGAGCAGTTCTTC
few	.	TRBV7-9	TRBJ1-5	CASSLKGRGQAGVGNQPQHF	TGTGCCAGCAGCCTAAAGGGCCGGGGGCAGGCCGGGGTAGGCAATCAGCCCCAGCATTTT
few	.	TRBV7-9	TRBJ2-2	CASSRPGNTGELFF	TGTGCCAGCAGCCGACCAGGGAACACCGGGGAGCTGTTTTTT
few	.	TRBV3-1	TRBJ1-5	CASSYAGKGQPQHF	TGTGCCAGCAGCTACGCAGGGAAGGGTCAGCCCCAGCATTTT
many	TRBD1	TRBV30	TRBJ1-2	CACAEGGNYGYTF	TGTGCCTGCGCGGAAGGGGGCAACTATGGCTACACCTTC
.	.	TRBV12-3/TRBV12-4	TRBJ1-1	CASSWFTEAFF	TGTGCCAGCAGTTGGTTCACTGAAGCTTTCTTT
many	.	TRBV7-9	TRBJ2-7	CASTPIGGYSYEQYF	TGTGCCAGCACCCCGATCGGGGGATACTCCTACGAGCAGTACTTC
many	.	TRBV6-2/TRBV6-3	TRBJ2-7	CASSPTRPYEQYF	TGTGCCAGCAGCCCCACGCGGCCCTACGAGCAGTACTTC
.	.	TRBV5-1	TRBJ1-2	CASSLAFPGDYGYTF	TGCGCCAGCAGCTTGGCCTTCCCAGGAGACTATGGCTACACCTTC
many	.	TRBV7-2	TRBJ2-7	CASSLAISVRDRVYEQYF	TGTGCCAGCAGCTTAGCGATCTCGGTCCGGGACCGGGTCTACGAGCAGTACTTC
many	TRBD2	TRBV6-1	TRBJ2-5	CASSELGGQETQYF	TGTGCCAGCAGTGAACTCGGGGGGCAAGAGACCCAGTACTTC
.	.	TRBV5-1	TRBJ2-1	CANSDSYNEQFF	TGCGCCAACAGTGATTCCTACAATGAGCAGTTCTTC
few	.	TRBV20-1	TRBJ1-6	CSARSSGNSPLHF	TGCAGTGCTAGGAGCTCAGGGAATTCACCCCTCCACTTT
few	.	TRBV20-1	TRBJ2-3	CSARVFKTYTQYF	TGCAGTGCTAGAGTATTTAAAACGTATACGCAGTATTTT
many	TRBD1	TRBV18	TRBJ2-3	CASSPRTGSADTQYF	TGTGCCAGCTCACCCAGGACAGGGAGCGCAGATACGCAGTATTTT
few	.	TRBV20-1	TRBJ1-5	CSARDITAGSQPQHF	TGCAGTGCTAGAGACATCACAGCGGGGTCTCAGCCCCAGCATTTT
many	.	TRBV12-3/TRBV12-4	TRBJ2-5	CASSLARFRVEETQYF	TGTGCCAGCAGTTTAGCGCGGTTCAGGGTGGAAGAGACCCAGTACTTC
.	TRBD1	TRBV2	TRBJ1-4	CASRPPGGWTNEKLFF	TGTGCCAGCAGGCCCCCAGGGGGTTGGACTAATGAAAAACTGTTTTTT
.	TRBD2	TRBV5-1	TRBJ2-5	CASSWGLAGGLETQYF	TGCGCCAGCAGCTGGGGACTAGCGGGGGGATTGGAGACCCAGTACTTC
many	.	TRBV5-1	TRBJ1-5	CASSLFQNQPQHF	TGCGCCAGCAGCTTGTTTCAGAATCAGCCCCAGCATTTT
few	TRBD2	TRBV7-3	TRBJ2-3	CAGSLTSGGDTQYF	TGTGCCGGCAGCTTAACTAGCGGGGGAGATACGCAGTATTTT
many	TRBD2	TRBV28	TRBJ2-3	CASSLITAGGPDTQYF	TGTGCCAGCAGTTTAATTACAGCGGGGGGCCCAGATACGCAGTATTTT
many	TRBD2	TRBV18	TRBJ2-1	CASSPGTNYNEQFF	TGTGCCAGCTCACCCGGGACTAACTACAATGAGCAGTTCTTC
few	TRBD1	TRBV11-3	TRBJ2-7	CASSSWDSSYEQYF	TGTGCCAGCAGCTCTTGGGACAGCTCCTACGAGCAGTACTTC
.	.	TRBV5-1	TRBJ1-6	CASRLGGHQNSPLHF	TGCGCCAGCAGGCTTGGGGGACACCAAAATTCACCCCTCCACTTT
many	TRBD2	TRBV7-8	TRBJ2-7	CASSLGVRGGYEQYF	TGTGCCAGCAGCTTAGGGGTACGGGGGGGCTACGAGCAGTACTTC
few	.	TRBV9	TRBJ2-2	CASSVTGLQANTGELFF	TGTGCCAGCAGCGTAACGGGTCTACAAGCGAACACCGGGGAGCTGTTTTTT
many	.	TRBV18	TRBJ1-1	CASSSGQRVTEAFF	TGTGCCAGCTCATCCGGACAGCGGGTAACTGAAGCTTTCTTT
few	TRBD2	TRBV9	TRBJ2-7	CVSSPVAGAVGQYF	TGTGTCAGCAGCCCTGTAGCGGGGGCGGTGGGGCAGTACTTC
many	.	TRBV9	TRBJ2-1	CASSEPANSYNEQFF	TGTGCCAGCAGCGAACCTGCCAATTCCTACAATGAGCAGTTCTTC
.	.	TRBV18	TRBJ1-2	CASSPDSLYGYTF	TGTGCCAGCTCACCGGACAGCCTCTATGGCTACACCTTC
few	.	TRBV11-2	TRBJ2-7	CASSLTKGSYSYEQYF	TGTGCCAGCAGCTTAACAAAGGGCAGCTACTCCTACGAGCAGTACTTC
few	.	TRBV7-9	TRBJ1-4	CASSNPSLSEKLFF	TGTGCCAGCAGCAATCCGTCACTAAGTGAAAAACTGTTTTTT
many	.	TRBV12-3/TRBV12-4	TRBJ1-1	CASSPERNTEAFF	TGTGCCAGCAGCCCCGAGAGGAACACTGAAGCTTTCTTT
many	.	TRBV5-1	TRBJ1-2	CASSLDNNRPGYTF	TGCGCCAGCAGCTTGGATAACAACCGCCCTGGCTACACCTTC
many	.	TRBV28	TRBJ2-7	CASSLGRYEQYF	TGTGCCAGCAGTTTAGGGCGGTACGAGCAGTACTTC
few	.	TRBV3-1	TRBJ2-3	CASSQQYTQYF	TGTGCCAGCAGCCAACAATATACGCAGTATTTT
many	.	TRBV12-3/TRBV12-4	TRBJ2-1	CASSFWQGSYNEQFF	TGTGCCAGCAGTTTTTGGCAGGGATCCTACAATGAGCAGTTCTTC
many	.	TRBV5-1	TRBJ1-1	CASSPGRGGTEAFF	TGTGCCAGCTCACCGGGCAGGGGAGGGACTGAAGCTTTCTTT
.	.	TRBV20-1	TRBJ2-2	CSASVGGNTGELFF	TGCAGTGCTAGCGTAGGTGGGAACACCGGGGAGCTGTTTTTT
many	.	TRBV7-2	TRBJ2-5	CASSRRGAKETQYF	TGTGCCAGCAGCCGACGGGGGGCGAAAGAGACCCAGTACTTC
.	.	TRBV5-1	TRBJ1-1	CASSSGQHEAFF	TGCGCCAGCAGCTCAGGACAGCATGAAGCTTTCTTT
many	.	TRBV4-1	TRBJ2-1	CASSQPTRDTLNEQFF	TGCGCCAGCAGCCAACCGACCCGGGACACCTTGAATGAGCAGTTCTTC
few	TRBD1	TRBV10-3	TRBJ1-1	CAISDPHRGDTEAFF	TGTGCCATCAGTGACCCGCACAGGGGTGACACTGAAGCTTTCTTT
many	.	TRBV7-9	TRBJ2-5	CASSLAAYQETQYF	TGTGCCAGCAGCTTAGCGGCGTACCAAGAGACCCAGTACTTC
many	TRBD2	TRBV6-6	TRBJ2-5	CASSYSSSGGARETQYF	TGTGCCAGCAGTTACTCGTCTAGCGGGGGGGCTCGGGAGACCCAGTACTTC